This T cell receptor beta chain originates from a study of CD8+CD57+ T cells in acquired aplastic anemia. On the study more broadly: Sorted CD4+ plus CD8+ cells gave DNA averaging around 3 ug.

Only patients with CD8+CD57+ cell expansion on flow cytometry were chosen for sequencing. CDR3 and TCR beta VDJ profiling relied on a genomic DNA template. Using its own MiXCR run on the reads, TCRdb lists one record per CDR3 protein. The sample has approximately 300,000 distinct CDR3 sequences, 45% to 65% seen once; the top ten hold 1% to 1.5%. As regards this clonotype: A single base separates this from a much larger clone, so it may be a read error.

This sequence originates from a human donor with aplastic anemia. The sample was sorted CD4+, CD8+, or CD8+CD57+ T cells (not recorded which) from PBMCs.

The CDR3 region is CASSFQTGAHYGHAF. The CDR3 region has the DNA TGTGCCAGCAGCTTTCAAACAGGAGCTCACTATGGCCACGCCTTC. The chain recombines TRBV7-9 with TRBJ1-2; D perhaps matches TRBD1 (5 bases). This CDR3 is built from 15 residues. Germline assignment: CDR1 SEHNR and CDR2 FQNEAQ (reference sequence).